This TCR beta chain originates from a study of CD4 T cells in relation to SARS-CoV-2 and coronaviruses. Notes on the study in general: In roughly 60% of donors, memory CD4+ clonotypes crossrecognized SARS-CoV-2 and at least one common cold coronavirus spike. Crossreactive clones expanded significantly less to SARS-CoV-2 than monoreactive clones. No crossreactivity against non-spike viral proteins was tested here.

CDR1 is SGDLS and CDR2 is YYNGEE in the germline V gene. The CDR3 extends over 16 amino acids. Trimming cost V 0 bases and J 0 bases, with 11 bases left between them. The unexposed donors gave CD4+ T cells in 2011-2018, prior to COVID-19. This table comes from immunoSEQ multiplex PCR, and its TCRdb copy is limited to in-frame clones, with some not included. This sample has just under 65,000 clones, with 85% to 95% found just once. This clone appeared a single time. Its antigen is unknown. The receptor was isolated from a human donor in good health. The rearrangement joins TRBV9 to TRBJ2-3; unclear D gene. The sample comprised naive CD4+ T cells from PBMCs. Regarding subset: naive CD4+ T cells isolated by negative enrichment. DNA for the CDR3: TGTGCCAGCAGCGTAGGACCACGAGCTAGCACAGATACGCAGTATTTT. Translating it yields CASSVGPRASTDTQYF.